This is a list of T cell receptor beta chains from one sample in a study of blood T cell repertoires in COVID-19. Data came from immunoSEQ multiplex PCR; TCRdb stores just in-frame clones and leaves some out. The sample shows 83,000 or so clones, around 87% of them seen only once. Material for sequencing was peripheral blood. Receptors originate from an elderly man with active or convalescent COVID-19. Both conserved end residues are part of each CDR3. D genes are given only for firm matches. The size field is filled for only some rows; it gives once, few, many or a size class.

NA,TRBV18,NA,TRBJ2-6,CASSESSGANVLTF,TGTGCCAGCTCAGAGAGCTCTGGGGCCAACGTCCTGACTTTC
NA,TRBV25-1,NA,TRBJ1-1,CASSEFRAGRNTEAFF,TGTGCCAGCAGTGAATTCCGGGCGGGAAGGAACACTGAAGCTTTCTTT
NA,TRBV5-8,TRBD2,TRBJ2-1,CASSKGLASWSSYNEQFF,TGTGCCAGCAGCAAGGGACTAGCTTCTTGGAGCTCCTACAATGAGCAGTTCTTC
few,TRBV6-5,NA,TRBJ2-3,CASKKTGTDTQYF,TGTGCCAGCAAAAAGACAGGCACAGATACGCAGTATTTT
NA,TRBV19,TRBD2,TRBJ2-3,CASSPRLAASTDTQYF,TGTGCCAGTAGTCCCCGACTAGCAGCTAGCACAGATACGCAGTATTTT
NA,TRBV7-9,NA,TRBJ1-6,CASSFRRGTGNSPLHF,TGTGCCAGCAGCTTTAGACGGGGGACGGGAAATTCACCCCTCCACTTT
few,TRBV7-8,TRBD1,TRBJ1-1,CASSPWTGINTEAFF,TGTGCCAGCAGCCCTTGGACAGGTATTAACACTGAAGCTTTCTTT
once,TRBV18,NA,TRBJ1-2,CASSPPGGGSYGYTF,TGTGCCAGCTCACCACCGGGCGGGGGTTCCTATGGCTACACCTTC
few,TRBV30,NA,TRBJ2-1,CAWNQIPGGRRKFF,TGTGCCTGGAACCAGATACCCGGAGGGAGAAGGAAGTTCTTC
NA,TRBV18,NA,TRBJ1-1,CASSPPPTGFTEAFF,TGTGCCAGCTCACCACCGCCAACAGGGTTCACTGAAGCTTTCTTT
NA,TRBV16,NA,TRBJ1-5,CASSQLNRPLGQPQHF,TGTGCCAGCAGCCAATTGAACAGGCCTCTGGGTCAGCCCCAGCATTTT
once,TRBV11-3,TRBD2,TRBJ2-3,CASSLRTSGSADTQYF,TGTGCCAGCAGCTTAAGGACTAGCGGGAGCGCAGATACGCAGTATTTT
NA,TRBV10-1,NA,TRBJ2-5,CASSEGGDGRETQYF,TGCGCCAGCAGTGAAGGAGGGGATGGGCGGGAGACCCAGTACTTC
NA,TRBV19,NA,TRBJ1-1,CASLTGRGTEAFF,TGTGCCAGTTTAACAGGGAGAGGCACTGAAGCTTTCTTT
NA,TRBV28,NA,TRBJ1-4,CASSLATGARNEKLFF,TGTGCCAGCAGTTTAGCAACAGGAGCCCGTAATGAAAAACTGTTTTTT
NA,TRBV11-3,TRBD1,TRBJ1-1,CASSQDRRDMNTEAFF,TGTGCCAGCAGTCAGGACAGGCGGGATATGAACACTGAAGCTTTCTTT
NA,TRBV24-1,NA,TRBJ1-1,CATRQRGNTEAFF,TGTGCCACTCGACAGAGAGGGAACACTGAAGCTTTCTTT
NA,TRBV28,TRBD1,TRBJ2-1,CASREQGAENEQFF,TGTGCCAGCAGGGAACAGGGGGCGGAAAATGAGCAGTTCTTC
once,TRBV7-8,NA,TRBJ2-1,CASSHGVTYNEQFF,TGTGCCAGCAGCCACGGGGTGACCTACAATGAGCAGTTCTTC
NA,TRBV19,NA,TRBJ1-3,CASSTPAPRTPLDTIYF,TGTGCCAGTAGTACCCCAGCCCCTCGGACACCGCTGGACACCATATATTTT
NA,TRBV2,NA,TRBJ1-5,CASRRAGEWQPQHF,TGTGCCAGCCGACGGGCAGGGGAGTGGCAGCCCCAGCATTTT
NA,TRBV19,NA,TRBJ1-2,CASRSNGYTF,TGTGCCAGTAGGTCCAATGGCTACACCTTC
NA,TRBV12-3/TRBV12-4,NA,TRBJ2-2,CASSRLYTGELFF,TGTGCCAGCAGCAGACTTTACACCGGGGAGCTGTTTTTT
few,TRBV7-9,TRBD1,TRBJ1-2,CASNAEDRGNYGYTF,TGTGCCAGCAACGCCGAGGACAGGGGAAACTATGGCTACACCTTC
NA,TRBV6-5,TRBD1,TRBJ1-2,CASSYSGTEKVYGYTF,TGTGCCAGCAGTTACTCCGGGACAGAGAAAGTCTATGGCTACACCTTC
few,TRBV7-6,NA,TRBJ2-6,CASSSSNSHSGANVLTF,TGTGCCAGCAGCTCTTCCAACTCCCACTCTGGGGCCAACGTCCTGACTTTC